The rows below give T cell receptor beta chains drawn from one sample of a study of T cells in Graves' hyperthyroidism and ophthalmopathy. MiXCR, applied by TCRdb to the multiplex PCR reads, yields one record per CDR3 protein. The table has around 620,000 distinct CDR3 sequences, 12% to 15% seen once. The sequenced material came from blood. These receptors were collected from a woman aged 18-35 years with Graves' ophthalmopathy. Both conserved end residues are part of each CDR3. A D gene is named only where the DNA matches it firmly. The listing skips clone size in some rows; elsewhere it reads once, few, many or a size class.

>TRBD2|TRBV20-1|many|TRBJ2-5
CSFLGASGPPGTQYF
TGCAGCTTCCTCGGGGCTAGCGGGCCCCCAGGGACCCAGTACTTC
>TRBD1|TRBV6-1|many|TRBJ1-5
CASQAKTGVYQPQHF
TGTGCCAGCCAGGCTAAGACAGGGGTATATCAGCCCCAGCATTTT
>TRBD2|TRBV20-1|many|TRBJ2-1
CSARAGLAVTRGYNEQFF
TGCAGTGCTAGAGCCGGACTAGCGGTGACAAGGGGGTACAATGAGCAGTTCTTC
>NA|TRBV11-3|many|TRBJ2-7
CASSLGGRDEQYF
TGTGCCAGCAGCTTAGGTGGTCGGGACGAGCAGTACTTC
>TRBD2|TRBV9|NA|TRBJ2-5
CASSLAGGGGGETQYF
TGTGCCAGCAGCCTCGCCGGGGGGGGAGGAGGGGAGACCCAGTACTTC
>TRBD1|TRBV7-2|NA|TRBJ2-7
CASSLAPIDRGRDVDDYEQYF
TGTGCCAGCAGCTTAGCGCCTATCGACAGGGGGCGCGACGTGGACGACTACGAGCAGTACTTC
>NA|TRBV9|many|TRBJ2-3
CASSVASITDTQYF
TGTGCCAGCAGCGTAGCTAGCATTACAGATACGCAGTATTTT
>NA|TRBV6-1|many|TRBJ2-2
CASRRGWELFF
TGTGCCAGCAGACGGGGGTGGGAGCTGTTTTTT
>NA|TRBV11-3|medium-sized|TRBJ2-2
CASSKDYSNTGELFF
TGTGCCAGCAGCAAGGACTACTCTAACACCGGGGAGCTGTTTTTT
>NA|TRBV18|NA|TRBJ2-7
CASSPLEGDTSYEQYF
TGTGCCAGCTCACCACTGGAAGGCGATACTTCCTACGAGCAGTACTTC
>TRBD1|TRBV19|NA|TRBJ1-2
CASSIGGTANLYGYTF
TGTGCCAGTAGTATTGGCGGGACAGCCAACCTTTATGGCTACACCTTC
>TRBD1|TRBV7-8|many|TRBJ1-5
CASSSPGGQSNQPQHF
TGTGCCAGCAGCTCACCAGGGGGCCAGAGCAATCAGCCCCAGCATTTT
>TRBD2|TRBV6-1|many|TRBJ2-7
CASSVGTSGILYEQYF
TGTGCCAGCAGTGTAGGGACTAGCGGTATTCTCTACGAGCAGTACTTC
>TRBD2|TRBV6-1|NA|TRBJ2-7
CASSLWEVAGGLTGNNEQYF
TGTGCCAGCAGCCTATGGGAGGTAGCGGGAGGCCTAACAGGGAACAATGAGCAGTACTTC